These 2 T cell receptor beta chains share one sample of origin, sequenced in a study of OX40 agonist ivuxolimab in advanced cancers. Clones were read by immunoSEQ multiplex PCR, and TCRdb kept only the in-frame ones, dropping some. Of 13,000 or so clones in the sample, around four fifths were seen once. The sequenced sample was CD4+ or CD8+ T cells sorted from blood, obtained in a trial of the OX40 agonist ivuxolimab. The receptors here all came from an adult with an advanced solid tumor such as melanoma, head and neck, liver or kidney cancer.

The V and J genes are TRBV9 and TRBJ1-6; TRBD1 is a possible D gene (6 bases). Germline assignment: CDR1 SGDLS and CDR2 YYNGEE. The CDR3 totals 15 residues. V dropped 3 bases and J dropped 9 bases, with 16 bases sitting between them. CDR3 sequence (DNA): TGTGCCAGCAGCGAGGGGGGTGGTGCGGGTTCACCCCTCCACTTT. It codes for CASSEGGGAGSPLHF. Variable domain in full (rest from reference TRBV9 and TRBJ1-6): DSGVTQTPKHLITATGQRVTLRCSPRSGDLSVYWYQQSLDQGLQFLIQYYNGEERAKGNILERFSAQQFPDLHSELNLSSLELGDSALYFCASSEGGGAGSPLHFGNGTRLTVT.

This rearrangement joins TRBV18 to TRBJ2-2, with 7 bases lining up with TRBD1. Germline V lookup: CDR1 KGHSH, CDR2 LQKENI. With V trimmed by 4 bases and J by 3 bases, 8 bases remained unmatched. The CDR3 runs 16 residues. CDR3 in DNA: TGTGCCAGCTCACAACCGGGACAGCCTTACACCGGGGAGCTGTTTTTT. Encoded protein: CASSQPGQPYTGELFF.